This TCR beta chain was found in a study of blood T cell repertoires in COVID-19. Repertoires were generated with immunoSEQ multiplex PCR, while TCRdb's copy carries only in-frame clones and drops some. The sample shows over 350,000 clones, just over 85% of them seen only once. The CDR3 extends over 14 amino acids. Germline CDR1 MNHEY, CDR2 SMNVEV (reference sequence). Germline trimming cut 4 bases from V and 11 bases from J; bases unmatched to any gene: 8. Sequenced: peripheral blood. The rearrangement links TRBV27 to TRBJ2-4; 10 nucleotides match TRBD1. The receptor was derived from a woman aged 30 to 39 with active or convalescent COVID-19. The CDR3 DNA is TGTGCCAGCAGTTACTTCGGGACAGGGGACTTTCAGTACTTC. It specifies CASSYFGTGDFQYF.